These T cell receptor beta chains were read from a single sample in a study of beta chain features in type 1 diabetes. Here immunoSEQ multiplex PCR was the method, and the copy in TCRdb shows in-frame clones only, minus some. There are about 660,000 clones in the sample; more than 12% occur only once, and nearly 0.04% lies in the top ten. The sequencing input was naive CD4+ T cells from blood. These receptors were taken from a man aged 18 to 29 with type 1 diabetes. Each CDR3 is given with its conserved first and last residue. Each record gives: D gene, V gene, CDR3 protein. The D gene is left open where the match is weak.

>TRBD1|TRBV7-9
CASSLAHSRGQGAYQPQHF
>.|TRBV30
CAWAALKSDNEQFF
>.|TRBV5-6
CASSLIANYGYTF
>TRBD2|TRBV9
CASSVAGIAGERRYNEQFF
>TRBD2|TRBV7-9
CASSLTPGGGNEQYF
>.|TRBV7-2
CASSLGRGAQYF
>.|TRBV30
CAWSTRREQYF
>TRBD1|TRBV7-2
CASSSQQGAEAFF
>TRBD1|TRBV13
CASSIHRGQGSEQFF
>.|TRBV7-9
CASRVSSIHEQYF
>TRBD1|TRBV5-4
CASSPMASTGSTDTQYF
>.|TRBV19
CASSIGGSTGELFF
>.|TRBV20-1
CSAAREETQYF
>.|TRBV4-3
CASSQEDGRGTEAFF
>.|TRBV5-1
CASSLDTGTIYGYTF
>TRBD2|TRBV6-1
CASSDGGGADTGELFF
>.|TRBV14
CASSSTVVGGYTF
>.|TRBV30
CAWSVQRPRTEAFF
>.|TRBV2
CATRGRGAVEQFF
>TRBD1|TRBV19
CASNAQGWNNEQFF
>.|TRBV7-2
CASSLGSQETQYF
>TRBD1|TRBV27
CASRGLGDRQETQYF
>.|TRBV25-1
CASRAATDTQYF
>TRBD1|TRBV9
CASSVTGGIYHEQYF
>TRBD1|TRBV6-5
CATRQGGLTTGELFF
>.|TRBV5-5
CASSLGWPSGANVLTF
>.|TRBV28
CASSSPGLRSGAGELFF
>.|TRBV12-5
CASAPGGGYGYTF
>.|TRBV2
CASSEAAYEQYF
>TRBD1|TRBV7-9
CASSFPYRGLNNEKLFF
>.|TRBV20-1
CSASRADTQYF
>.|TRBV4-2
CASSRIAGGNTEAFF
>.|TRBV6-5
CASSYGENYGYTF
>TRBD2|TRBV5-1
CASSSWTSGVYEQYF
>.|TRBV5-6
CASNPRWGMLYF
>.|TRBV7-9
CASSPAEVGEQFF
>TRBD2|TRBV7-9
CASSLNSGTGTDTQYF
>.|TRBV15
CATSRAGTLTEAFF
>.|TRBV7-3
CATGPAGQNIQYF
>.|TRBV7-2
CASSLGAGVETQYF
>.|TRBV21-1
CASGTTGTQPQHF
>TRBD1|TRBV30
CAWSVWDRSNEKLFF
>.|TRBV11-2
CASRIQRSEQYF
>.|TRBV28
CASSFPGQSNQPQHF
>.|TRBV4-1
CASSQVFGGRKSTDTQYF
>TRBD1|TRBV28
CASSFLDRGREQYF
>.|TRBV5-6
CASSLQRNYGYTF
>.|TRBV5-4
CASSLAAARNEKLFF
>.|TRBV9
CASSALISAGTDTQYF
>.|TRBV28
CASSFKAGDYGYTF
>.|TRBV7-9
CASRLTRALNTEAFF
>.|TRBV30
CAWSVDIQETQYF
>.|TRBV10-3
CAISDSQKETQYF